Listed below are T cell receptor beta chains from one sample, sequenced in a study of PD-1 blockade in classical Hodgkin lymphoma. Clones were read by immunoSEQ multiplex PCR, and TCRdb kept only the in-frame ones, dropping some. Among approximately 20,000 clones listed, less than 85% were seen once. The material was CD4+ T cells from blood, obtained before the fourth cycle of nivolumab. These receptors were collected from a human donor with classical Hodgkin lymphoma. Both conserved end residues are trimmed from each CDR3.

j_call | v_call | cdr3_aa
TRBJ2-7 | TRBV28 | ASTSLAGVNEQY
TRBJ1-5 | TRBV28 | ASSFLGQPQH
TRBJ1-4 | TRBV13 | ASSQRDQEKLF
TRBJ1-5 | TRBV7-8 | ASSFGSDQPQH
TRBJ2-7 | TRBV7-8 | ASSLSGVDSYEQY
TRBJ2-3 | TRBV7-6 | ASSILAGGADTQY
TRBJ2-5 | TRBV10-1 | ASRWDRDRLQETQY
TRBJ1-1 | TRBV6-1 | ASSVVPVNTEAF
TRBJ1-4 | TRBV6-1 | ASSLGISNYEKLF
TRBJ2-7 | TRBV6-1 | ASSETSGSIEQY
TRBJ1-2 | TRBV5-1 | ASSLTGSGYT
TRBJ2-7 | TRBV2 | ASTGTSYEQY